These T cell receptor beta chains were read from a single sample in a study of T cell responses to AZD1222 COVID-19 vaccine. Sequencing was performed with immunoSEQ multiplex PCR; in TCRdb, only in-frame clones are kept and a portion is missing. Among about 150,000 clones listed, 80% to 95% were seen once. Sequenced material: peripheral blood, taken 28 days after the second AZD1222 dose. The source is an adult who received the AZD1222 COVID-19 vaccine. Both conserved end residues are part of each CDR3. D genes are given only for firm matches. Clone sizes are given selectively: once, few, many, or a class where the clone is expanded.

-	TRBV28	-	TRBJ1-2	TGTGCCAGCATTTCCCAGGGGCGCCTCTATGGCTACACCTTC	CASISQGRLYGYTF
-	TRBV6-1	TRBD1	TRBJ1-2	TGTGCCAGCAGTGAAGAGTCAGGGGGCGACTATGGCTACACCTTC	CASSEESGGDYGYTF
few	TRBV28	-	TRBJ1-1	TGTGCCAGCAGTCCTCTGACAGTATCTGAAGCTTTCTTT	CASSPLTVSEAFF
-	TRBV19	TRBD2	TRBJ2-7	TGTGCCAGTAGTATGCGTGGGGCGGGAGAGAGAGAGCAGTACTTC	CASSMRGAGEREQYF
-	TRBV28	-	TRBJ2-5	TGTGCCAGCAGTCCCCGTGGTGTTTTGCAACAAGAGACCCAGTACTTC	CASSPRGVLQQETQYF
-	TRBV4-3	-	TRBJ1-5	TGCGCCAGCAGCCAAGAACAGGGTGATCAGCCCCAGCATTTT	CASSQEQGDQPQHF
-	TRBV6-5	-	TRBJ1-5	TGTGCCAGCAGGGACCTCGGGAGCAATCAGCCCCAGCATTTT	CASRDLGSNQPQHF
-	TRBV3-1/TRBV3-2	-	TRBJ1-2	TGTGCCAGCACCCTTCGTGAACAGGGAAACTATGGCTACACCTTC	CASTLREQGNYGYTF
once	TRBV24-1	-	TRBJ2-5	TGTGCCACCGCTATCTCCACCGGAGTCCAAGAGACCCAGTACTTC	CATAISTGVQETQYF
-	TRBV28	-	TRBJ1-2	TGTGCCAGCAGTCTGACAGCCCGGAGAGGCTACACCTTC	CASSLTARRGYTF
-	TRBV28	TRBD2	TRBJ2-1	TGTGCCAGCAGTTCTCGGACTAGCGGAGGCAATGAGCAGTTCTTC	CASSSRTSGGNEQFF
-	TRBV18	-	TRBJ1-3	TGTGCCAGCTCATCGAGGGGGAGTGGAAACACCATATATTTT	CASSSRGSGNTIYF
-	TRBV19	-	TRBJ1-2	TGTGCCAGTAGTGCCCCCCCCGGTAGACCCTATGGCTACACCTTC	CASSAPPGRPYGYTF
-	TRBV7-7	TRBD2	TRBJ2-1	TGTGCCAGCAGCTTAGGGGGCAGCGGGGTTATCCCCTATGAGCAGTTCTTC	CASSLGGSGVIPYEQFF
-	TRBV5-1	TRBD1	TRBJ2-5	TGCGCCAGCAGCTCGGGACAGGGTGGAGAGACCCAGTACTTC	CASSSGQGGETQYF
-	TRBV2	-	TRBJ1-1	TGTGCCAGCAGTGAAAGGTCGGTGATAACTGAAGCTTTCTTT	CASSERSVITEAFF
-	TRBV7-8	TRBD2	TRBJ2-7	TGTGCCAGCAGCTTAGCGAGGGTCGGGGGGGAACCCTACGAGCAGTACTTC	CASSLARVGGEPYEQYF